One sample yielded the 25 T cell receptor beta chains listed below, sequenced in a study of T cells in Graves' hyperthyroidism and ophthalmopathy. It was RNA transcripts that yielded the amplified TCR beta CDR3 regions. HTBI primers were employed in a first-round RT-PCR of the TCR CDR3. In TCRdb, the multiplex PCR reads were re-called with MiXCR into one record per CDR3 protein. The data show hundreds of thousands of distinct CDR3 sequences, around 13% seen once. The sample consisted of blood. These receptors all come from a woman aged 18 to 35 with Graves' hyperthyroidism.

The V gene is TRBV9, the J gene TRBJ1-4; D gene ambiguous. CDR1 is SGDLS, CDR2 YYNGEE, per germline. This CDR3 contains 15 residues. V dropped 0 bases and J dropped 7 bases, with 13 bases sitting between them. The CDR3 loop reads CASSVGRRFGEKLFF. For the CDR3, the DNA is TGTGCCAGCAGCGTAGGGAGACGGTTCGGTGAAAAACTGTTTTTT.

The sample holds a few counts of this clonotype. The chain is built from TRBV27 and TRBJ1-5, with a tentative D call TRBD1 (5 bases). Germline V gene lookup returns CDR1 MNHEY and CDR2 SMNVEV (reference sequence). Trimming took off 1 base at V and 2 bases at J, with 12 bases between the two ends. The CDR3 runs to 16 residues. The CDR3 DNA reads as TGTGCCAGCAGTTTATTGGGGGTCAGCGGCAATCAGCCCCAGCATTTT. Translated, it gives CASSLLGVSGNQPQHF.

This clonotype was picked up a small number of times. V is TRBV20-1 and J is TRBJ2-1, with TRBD1 identical over 8 bases. CDR1 is DFQATT, CDR2 SNEGSKA, per germline (reference sequence). The ends lost 3 bases at V and 7 bases at J; junction bases unmatched: 8. The CDR3 length is 14 residues. The CDR3 loop reads CSASGQGRINEQFF. CDR3 in DNA: TGCAGTGCTAGTGGACAGGGTAGGATAAATGAGCAGTTCTTC.

This clonotype was counted at least ten times. The CDR3 region has the DNA TGCAGCGTGGGGGAGGGATACGAGCAGTACTTC. Residues: CSVGEGYEQYF. The genes are TRBV29-1 and TRBJ2-7, with 7 bases that match TRBD2. The CDR3 is 11 residues long. Looked up from germline, CDR1 is SQVTM and CDR2 is ANQGSEA. The ends lost 6 bases at V and 4 bases at J; junction bases unmatched: 3.

J is TRBJ2-3 and V is TRBV24-1; 7 nucleotides match TRBD2. V dropped 1 base and J dropped 4; count of bases not matched to a gene: 7. The CDR3 consists of 16 residues. Germline CDR1 reads KGHDR; CDR2 reads SFDVKD. The CDR3 protein is CATSDFYGSGADTQYF. As DNA, the CDR3 is TGTGCCACCAGTGATTTTTACGGGAGCGGGGCAGATACGCAGTATTTT.

This clonotype was found many times. The chain joins TRBV2 to TRBJ2-7; no firm D call. This CDR3 comprises 12 residues. CDR1 and CDR2 from the germline V gene are SNHLY and FYNNEI. The V gene lost 8 bases and the J gene lost 7 bases, with 15 bases spanning the gap. The chain's CDR3 is CASGPALGEQYF. CDR3 coding DNA: TGTGCCAGCGGGCCAGCCCTAGGGGAGCAGTACTTC.

This clonotype was detected ten times or more. The rearrangement uses TRBV12-3 or TRBV12-4 and TRBJ1-3; a possible D gene is TRBD1 (5 bases). This CDR3 region has 15 residues. Trimming took off 1 base at V and 5 bases at J, with 12 bases between the two ends. Written as DNA, the CDR3 is TGTGCCAGCAGTTTAGGGACAACAGTCCGAAACACCATATATTTT. This gives the protein CASSLGTTVRNTIYF.

In its sample, this clonotype was seen many times. The chain employs TRBV11-3 and TRBJ2-1; either TRBD1 or TRBD2 may supply D (6 bases each). Trimming cost V 5 bases and J 7 bases, with 21 bases left between them. From germline, CDR1 is SGHNT and CDR2 YENEEA. CDR3 length: 16 residues. The CDR3 region has the DNA TGTGCCAGCAGCCTCCGAACAGCGGGCAGGGGAAATGAGCAGTTCTTC. This translates into CASSLRTAGRGNEQFF.

The chain has TRBV29-1 and TRBJ1-4, with TRBD1 matching over 9 bases. In germline, CDR1 is SQVTM, CDR2 ANQGSEA. The CDR3 consists of 13 residues. Unmatched junction bases numbered 3, after V lost 5 bases and J lost 5 bases. The CDR3 DNA reads TGCAGCGTTCTGACAGGGGGAAATGAAAAACTGTTTTTT. Its translation is CSVLTGGNEKLFF.

This clonotype showed up many times. The CDR3, as DNA: TGTGCCAGCAGCCACAGGACTAGCGGGAGGCAAGAGACCCAGTACTTC. Translating gives CASSHRTSGRQETQYF. The rearrangement uses TRBV3-1 and TRBJ2-5; 14 bases agree with TRBD2. The CDR3 is made up of 16 amino acids. Unmatched junction bases numbered 2, after V lost 3 bases and J lost 2 bases. CDR1 is LGHDT and CDR2 is YNNKEL in the germline V gene (reference sequence).

This clonotype was picked up many times. The chain couples TRBV7-9 to TRBJ1-4, with TRBD1 matching over 7 bases. V lost 6 bases and J lost 13; bases outside the gene matches: 8. Germline V gene sequence: CDR1 SEHNR, CDR2 FQNEAQ (reference sequence). The CDR3 covers 12 residues. The chain's CDR3 is CASSSGGSGLFF. In nucleotides, the CDR3 is TGTGCCAGCAGTTCAGGGGGGAGTGGACTGTTTTTT.

The chain employs TRBV15 and TRBJ1-1; D call uncertain. V lost 0 bases and J 0 bases, leaving 8 bases between the germline ends. The CDR3 contains 15 residues. Germline CDR1 is LNHNV and CDR2 is YYDKDF (reference sequence). Here the CDR3 DNA reads TGTGCCACCAGCAGAGATCTGGCTCTGAACACTGAAGCTTTCTTT. Translating gives CATSRDLALNTEAFF. The variable domain in full, with the rest retrieved from reference TRBV15 and TRBJ1-1, is DAMVIQNPRYQVTQFGKPVTLSCSQTLNHNVMYWYQQKSSQAPKLLFHYYDKDFNNEADTPDNFQSRRPNTSFCFLDIRSPGLGDTAMYLCATSRDLALNTEAFFGQGTRLTVV.

This clonotype occurred a few times. The chain combines TRBV20-1 with TRBJ2-2; TRBD1 agrees at 9 bases. The J segment lost 4 bases and the V segment lost 1 base, leaving 7 bases of the junction unmatched. CDR1 is DFQATT and CDR2 is SNEGSKA in the germline V gene (reference sequence). The CDR3 runs 16 residues. CDR3 region: CSARALGQGFTGELFF. The CDR3 DNA is TGCAGTGCTAGAGCGTTGGGACAGGGCTTCACCGGGGAGCTGTTTTTT.

This clonotype was recorded many times. The chain joins TRBV30 to TRBJ2-3, with D tentatively TRBD1 or TRBD2 (5 bases each). CDR3 length: 15 residues. Germline V gives CDR1 GTSNPN, CDR2 SVGIG (reference sequence). Trimming pared 3 bases from V and 3 bases from J, leaving 16 bases between. CDR3 bases: TGTGCCTGGAGGGGGACCATACCCTGGACAGATACGCAGTATTTT. Its protein product is CAWRGTIPWTDTQYF.

This clonotype was seen ten or more times. V gene TRBV27 combines with J gene TRBJ2-3, with 12 bases matching TRBD2. CDR3 size: 15 residues. With V trimmed by 6 bases and J by 3 bases, 4 bases remained unmatched. Germline V gene sequence: CDR1 MNHEY, CDR2 SMNVEV (reference sequence). The CDR3 region has the DNA TGTGCCAGCAGGCAAGGGACTAGCGGGACAGATACGCAGTATTTT. It translates to CASRQGTSGTDTQYF.

This clonotype was counted ten times or more. V gene TRBV11-2 combines with J gene TRBJ2-3, with D tentatively TRBD1 or TRBD2 (5 bases each). The CDR3 contains 19 residues. Germline loops: CDR1 SGHAT, CDR2 FQNNGV. Trimming took off 2 bases at V and 3 bases at J, with 24 bases between the two ends. The DNA for the CDR3 is TGTGCCAGCAGCTTAAGGTACCGGGACCCCCCAAGCTATACAGATACGCAGTATTTT. It is translated as CASSLRYRDPPSYTDTQYF.

This chain's CDR3 is CASSPRGDRVAETQYF. The CDR3 DNA reads as TGTGCCAGCAGCCCCCGGGGGGACAGGGTGGCGGAGACCCAGTACTTC. The rearrangement links TRBV9 to TRBJ2-5; 9 nucleotides line up with TRBD1. The V gene's germline CDR1 is SGDLS and CDR2 YYNGEE. The CDR3 contains 16 residues. Trimming took 4 bases from V and 5 from J; bases not matched to a gene: 12.

V and J are TRBV24-1 and TRBJ2-2; 15 nucleotides agree with TRBD2. The CDR3 runs to 20 residues. V was clipped by 2 bases and J by 6 bases; unmatched bases: 12. Looked up from germline, CDR1 is KGHDR and CDR2 is SFDVKD. The CDR3 DNA sequence: TGTGCCACCAGTGATTCAGGACTAGCGGGAGGGGGTATGAGCCCCGGGGAGCTGTTTTTT. It yields the protein CATSDSGLAGGGMSPGELFF.

This clonotype was counted a few times. The chain is built from TRBV7-9 and TRBJ2-3; perhaps TRBD2 as D (5 bases). Trimming left V 5 bases short and J 0 bases short, with 15 bases between. CDR3 length: 16 residues. Germline V gene lookup returns CDR1 SEHNR and CDR2 FQNEAQ (reference sequence). The CDR3 sequence: CASSALTWTSTDTQYF. CDR3 coding DNA: TGTGCCAGCAGCGCGTTAACTTGGACTAGCACAGATACGCAGTATTTT.

This clonotype was seen at least ten times. The J gene is TRBJ1-6, the V gene TRBV7-6; 7 bases agree with TRBD1. The CDR3 runs to 15 residues. Unmatched junction bases numbered 4, after V lost 1 base and J lost 7 bases. Germline V gene sequence: CDR1 SGHVS, CDR2 FNYEAQ. The CDR3, as DNA: TGTGCCAGCAGCTTAGGGGCAGGGGGAAATTCACCCCTCCACTTT. Encoded protein: CASSLGAGGNSPLHF. Complete variable domain (other parts from reference TRBV7-6 and TRBJ1-6): GAGVSQSPRYKVTKRGQDVALRCDPISGHVSLYWYRQALGQGPEFLTYFNYEAQQDKSGLPNDRFSAERPEGSISTLTIQRTEQRDSAMYRCASSLGAGGNSPLHFGNGTRLTVT.

This clonotype was picked up a small number of times. The chain uses TRBV6-2 or TRBV6-3 and TRBJ2-2, with D unresolved. V was pared by 1 base and J by 13 bases, with 16 bases between. CDR3 length: 14 residues. Germline V CDR1 and CDR2: MNHEY, SVGEGT. The CDR3 nucleotides read TGTGCCAGCAGTTACTTGGGGTCAAACAACGGGCTGTTTTTT. Protein sequence: CASSYLGSNNGLFF.

The chain recombines TRBV20-1 with TRBJ2-5, with D perhaps matching TRBD2 (5 bases). The CDR3 spans 13 residues. CDR1 and CDR2 (germline): DFQATT, SNEGSKA (reference sequence). Between the trimmed V and J ends, which lost 1 base and 4 bases, there was a span of 10 bases. The CDR3 loop is CSARGGKRETQYF. Here the CDR3 DNA reads TGCAGTGCTAGAGGAGGGAAACGAGAGACCCAGTACTTC.

This clonotype turned up a few times. A read error may be the cause here, since a much bigger clone is one base away. This rearrangement joins TRBV12-3 or TRBV12-4 to TRBJ1-1, with a weak D call TRBD1 (6 bases). The CDR3 loop spans 11 amino acids. CDR3 protein: CVSSPGTEAFF. For the CDR3, the DNA is TGTGTCAGCAGCCCCGGGACAGAAGCTTTCTTT.

This clonotype was observed at least ten times. This sequence joins TRBV28 and TRBJ1-2, with D hard to call. The CDR3 is 15 amino acids. Looked up from germline, CDR1 is MDHEN and CDR2 is SYDVKM. V was clipped by 5 bases and J by 2 bases, with 15 bases between them. CDR3: CASSGNGVGNYGYTF. The CDR3 DNA reads as TGTGCCAGCAGTGGGAACGGGGTCGGGAACTATGGCTACACCTTC.

The table lists this clonotype with a few counts. The genes are TRBV29-1 and TRBJ2-1, with 11 bases identical to TRBD2. This CDR3 has 16 residues. The V gene's germline CDR1 is SQVTM and CDR2 ANQGSEA. The junction had 6 bases not matched to a gene; V was cut back by 4 bases and J by 1 base. The CDR3 is CSVGLAGGKSYNEQFF. Written as DNA, the CDR3 is TGCAGCGTTGGGCTAGCGGGAGGAAAATCCTACAATGAGCAGTTCTTC.